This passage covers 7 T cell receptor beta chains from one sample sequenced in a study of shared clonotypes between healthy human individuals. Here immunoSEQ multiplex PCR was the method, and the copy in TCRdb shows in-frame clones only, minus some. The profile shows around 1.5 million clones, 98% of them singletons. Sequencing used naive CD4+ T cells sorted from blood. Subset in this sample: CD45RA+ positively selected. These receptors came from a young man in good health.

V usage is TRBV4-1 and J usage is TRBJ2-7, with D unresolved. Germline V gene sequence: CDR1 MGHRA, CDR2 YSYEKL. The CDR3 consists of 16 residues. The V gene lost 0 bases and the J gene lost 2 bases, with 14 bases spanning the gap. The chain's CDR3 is CASSQERVSLPYEQYF. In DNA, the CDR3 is TGCGCCAGCAGCCAAGAAAGAGTGTCGCTCCCCTACGAGCAGTACTTC.

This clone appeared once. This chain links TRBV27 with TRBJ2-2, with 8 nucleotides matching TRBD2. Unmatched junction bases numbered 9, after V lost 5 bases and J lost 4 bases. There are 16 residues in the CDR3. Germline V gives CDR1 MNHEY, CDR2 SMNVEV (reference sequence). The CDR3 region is CASSGQRERVTGELFF. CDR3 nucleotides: TGTGCCAGCAGTGGTCAGCGGGAGAGAGTCACCGGGGAGCTGTTTTTT.

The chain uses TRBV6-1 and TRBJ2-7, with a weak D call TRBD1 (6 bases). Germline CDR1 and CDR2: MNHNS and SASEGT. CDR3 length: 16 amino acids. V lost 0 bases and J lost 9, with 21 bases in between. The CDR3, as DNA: TGTGCCAGCAGTGAAGCGGGGGAAACAGGGTCTACGGGGCAGTACTTC. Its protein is CASSEAGETGSTGQYF.

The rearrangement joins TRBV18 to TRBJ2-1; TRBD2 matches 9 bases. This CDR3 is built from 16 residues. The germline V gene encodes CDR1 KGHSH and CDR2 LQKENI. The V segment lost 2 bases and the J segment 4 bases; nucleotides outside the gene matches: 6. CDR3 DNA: TGTGCCAGCTCACCATCTAGCGGGATAATTTACAATGAGCAGTTCTTC. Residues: CASSPSSGIIYNEQFF.

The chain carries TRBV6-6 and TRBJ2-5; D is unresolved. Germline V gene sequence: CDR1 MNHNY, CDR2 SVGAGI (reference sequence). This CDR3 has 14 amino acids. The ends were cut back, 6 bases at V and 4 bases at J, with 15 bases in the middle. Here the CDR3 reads CASSKDRLSETQYF. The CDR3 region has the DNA TGTGCCAGCAGCAAGGACCGACTCTCAGAGACCCAGTACTTC.

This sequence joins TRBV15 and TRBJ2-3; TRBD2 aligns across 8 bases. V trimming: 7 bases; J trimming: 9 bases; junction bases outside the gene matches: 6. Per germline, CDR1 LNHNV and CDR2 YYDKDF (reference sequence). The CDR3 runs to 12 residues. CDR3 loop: CATTASGRTQYF. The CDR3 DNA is TGTGCCACCACGGCTAGCGGGCGAACGCAGTATTTT. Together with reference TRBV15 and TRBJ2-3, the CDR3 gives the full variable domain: DAMVIQNPRYQVTQFGKPVTLSCSQTLNHNVMYWYQQKSSQAPKLLFHYYDKDFNNEADTPDNFQSRRPNTSFCFLDIRSPGLGDTAMYLCATTASGRTQYFGPGTRLTVL.

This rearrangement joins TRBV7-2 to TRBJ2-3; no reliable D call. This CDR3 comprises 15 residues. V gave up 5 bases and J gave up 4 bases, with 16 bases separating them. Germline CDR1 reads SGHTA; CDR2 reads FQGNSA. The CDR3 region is CASSPYRMGSDTQYF. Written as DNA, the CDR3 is TGTGCCAGCAGCCCATATAGGATGGGGTCAGATACGCAGTATTTT.